One T cell receptor (beta chain) is described in this entry. The antigen is undetermined. The data derive from a study of PD-1 blockade in classical Hodgkin lymphoma. Findings of the study overall: It was among complete responders that baseline diversity resembled that of newly diagnosed patients.

All patients relapsed after autologous stem cell transplantation, and brentuximab vedotin exposure varied. Profiled with immunoSEQ multiplex PCR; TCRdb holds only in-frame clones, not every one. The repertoire holds nearly 55,000 clones, with about 85% as singletons. CDR3 length equals 14 residues. The V and J ends lost 4 bases and 4 bases, in that order; junction bases with no gene match: 7. The V gene's germline CDR1 is SGHRS and CDR2 YFSETQ. This specimen consisted of peripheral blood mononuclear cells (PBMCs), obtained at baseline. The V call is TRBV5-1, the J call TRBJ1-2, with 7 bases that match TRBD1. The receptor was derived from a human donor with classical Hodgkin lymphoma. The CDR3: CASSEGQRLYGYTF. The CDR3 bases are TGCGCCAGCAGCGAGGGACAGCGCCTCTATGGCTACACCTTC.